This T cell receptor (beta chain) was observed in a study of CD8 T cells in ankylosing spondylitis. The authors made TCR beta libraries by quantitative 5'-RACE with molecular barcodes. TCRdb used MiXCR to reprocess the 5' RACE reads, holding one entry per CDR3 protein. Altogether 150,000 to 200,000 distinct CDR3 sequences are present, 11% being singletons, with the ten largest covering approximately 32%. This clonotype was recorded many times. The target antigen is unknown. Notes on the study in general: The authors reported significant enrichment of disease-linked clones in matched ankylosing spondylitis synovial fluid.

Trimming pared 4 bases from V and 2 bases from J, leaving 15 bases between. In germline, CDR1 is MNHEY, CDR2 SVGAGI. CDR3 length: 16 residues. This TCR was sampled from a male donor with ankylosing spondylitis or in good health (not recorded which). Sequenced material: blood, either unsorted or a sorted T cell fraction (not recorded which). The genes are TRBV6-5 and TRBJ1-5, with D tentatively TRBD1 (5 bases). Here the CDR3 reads CASSSRTGRRNQPQHF. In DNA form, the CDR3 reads TGTGCCAGCAGTTCCCGGACGGGACGGCGCAATCAGCCCCAGCATTTT.